The 24 T cell receptor beta chains below all came from one sample that was sequenced in a study of prognosis after radiotherapy for stage I lung cancer. Researchers used two-round multiplex PCR to amplify TCR beta CDR3 starting from genomic DNA. Gene-specific primers for each TRBV and TRBJ gene drove first-round PCR. TCRdb reanalysed the multiplex PCR reads using MiXCR and keeps one entry per CDR3 protein. The data hold some 27,000 distinct CDR3 sequences, with about 41% observed a single time. The sequencing here drew on PBMCs, taken before or after stereotactic body radiation therapy (not recorded which). The receptors derive from a donor aged 50 or older with non-small cell lung cancer.

This clonotype came up many times. The V gene is TRBV7-2, the J gene TRBJ2-3; 11 bases are shared with TRBD2. This CDR3 spans 16 amino acids. Germline V gene data show CDR1 as SGHTA and CDR2 as FQGNSA. With V trimmed by 4 bases and J by 4 bases, 7 bases remained unmatched. The CDR3 reads CASSSLLAGVADTQYF. For the CDR3, the DNA is TGTGCCAGCAGCTCCCTACTAGCGGGAGTTGCAGATACGCAGTATTTT.

This clonotype has ten or more counts. The chain links TRBV14 to TRBJ1-4; the D gene is possibly TRBD1 (6 bases). This CDR3 spans 15 amino acids. Germline assignment: CDR1 SGHDN and CDR2 FVKESK. V was trimmed by 2 bases and J by 3 bases, leaving 10 bases between them. The CDR3 DNA sequence: TGTGCCAGCAGCCAATGGGGACAAGCTAATGAAAAACTGTTTTTT. Residues: CASSQWGQANEKLFF. Filled out from reference TRBV14 and TRBJ1-4, the complete variable domain reads EAGVTQFPSHSVIEKGQTVTLRCDPISGHDNLYWYRRVMGKEIKFLLHFVKESKQDESGMPNNRFLAERTGGTYSTLKVQPAELEDSGVYFCASSQWGQANEKLFFGSGTQLSVL.

This clonotype was detected ten times or more. This sequence joins TRBV5-1 and TRBJ2-6; D could derive from TRBD1 or TRBD2 (6 bases each). Trimming cost V 4 bases and J 3 bases, with 14 bases left between them. The CDR3 has 16 amino acids. Germline CDR1 SGHRS, CDR2 YFSETQ. The CDR3 DNA is TGCGCCAGCAGCGCCGGGGGCGTTTTTGGGGCCAACGTCCTGACTTTC. It is translated as CASSAGGVFGANVLTF.

This clonotype showed up many times. The chain links TRBV7-6 to TRBJ1-2; D may be TRBD1 (5 bases). The CDR3 runs 15 residues. V lost 2 bases, J lost 7 bases, and 17 bases lay in between. Germline values: CDR1 SGHVS, CDR2 FNYEAQ. This CDR3 reads CASSLRAGGEGGYTF. In nucleotides, the CDR3 is TGTGCCAGCAGCTTAAGGGCAGGAGGGGAGGGTGGCTACACCTTC. Full variable domain (rest looked up from reference TRBV7-6 and TRBJ1-2): GAGVSQSPRYKVTKRGQDVALRCDPISGHVSLYWYRQALGQGPEFLTYFNYEAQQDKSGLPNDRFSAERPEGSISTLTIQRTEQRDSAMYRCASSLRAGGEGGYTFGSGTRLTVV.

Ten or more counts support this clonotype. V and J are TRBV5-4 and TRBJ2-3; TRBD2 aligns across 7 bases. The V segment lost 6 bases and the J segment 1 base; nucleotides outside the gene matches: 5. The CDR3 has 14 residues. Germline V gives CDR1 SGHNT, CDR2 YYREEE (reference sequence). CDR3 residues: CASTKRGGTDTQYF. DNA of the CDR3: TGTGCCAGCACCAAACGGGGGGGCACAGATACGCAGTATTTT.

This clonotype was counted at least ten times. The chain uses TRBV15 and TRBJ2-1, with unresolved D. CDR3 size: 13 residues. Germline V lookup: CDR1 LNHNV, CDR2 YYDKDF (reference sequence). Trimming cost V 0 bases and J 9 bases, with 9 bases left between them. DNA of the CDR3: TGTGCCACCAGCAGAGATGGCGCCGGTGAGCAGTTCTTC. Translated: CATSRDGAGEQFF.

This clonotype was found a few times. Sequence at one end of the junction differs from germline and may be a read error. The CDR3 DNA reads as TGTACCAGCAGTTCTGGGACCTATGGCTACACCTTC. Its protein product is CTSSSGTYGYTF. V usage is TRBV12-3 or TRBV12-4 and J usage is TRBJ1-2, with D possibly TRBD1 on 5 matching bases. The CDR3 is 12 residues long.

The chain links TRBV27 to TRBJ1-2; 12 bases agree with TRBD1. V lost 3 bases and J lost 8; bases outside the gene matches: 7. There are 15 residues in the CDR3. CDR1 MNHEY and CDR2 SMNVEV come from the germline V gene (reference sequence). The CDR3 sequence is CASSFAGTGGRGYTF. CDR3 bases: TGTGCCAGCAGTTTCGCAGGGACAGGGGGCCGGGGCTACACCTTC.

This clonotype was detected ten times or more. The V and J genes are TRBV10-3 and TRBJ1-2; D gene unclear. Between the trimmed V and J ends, which lost 3 bases and 2 bases, there was a span of 7 bases. The CDR3 has 13 residues. The germline CDR1 and CDR2 sequences are ENHRY and SYGVKD. CDR3 in amino acids: CAISDTGNYGYTF. The CDR3 bases are TGTGCCATCAGTGACACTGGGAACTATGGCTACACCTTC.

In this sample, this clonotype turned up many times. The rearrangement uses TRBV29-1 and TRBJ2-1; TRBD1 matches 9 bases. The CDR3 covers 14 residues. Germline values: CDR1 SQVTM, CDR2 ANQGSEA. J lost 6 bases, V lost 6 bases, and 9 bases had no gene match. The CDR3 DNA follows: TGCAGCGTAGACAGGGGGACGTCCATCAATGAGCAGTTCTTC. Its protein product is CSVDRGTSINEQFF.

The V gene is TRBV12-3 or TRBV12-4, the J gene TRBJ2-3; D call uncertain. V lost 3 bases and J 2 bases, leaving 12 bases between the germline ends. This CDR3 comprises 15 residues. CDR3 loop: CASSFRPPITDTQYF. CDR3 sequence (DNA): TGTGCCAGCAGTTTTCGGCCCCCAATCACAGATACGCAGTATTTT.

This clonotype has a count of ten or more. V usage is TRBV3-1 and J usage is TRBJ1-1; unclear D gene. Germline lookup yields CDR1 LGHDT and CDR2 YNNKEL (reference sequence). V gave up 4 bases and J gave up 8 bases, with 17 bases separating them. The CDR3 extends over 14 amino acids. CDR3 sequence reads: CASSRGNILPEAFF. The CDR3 DNA reads TGTGCCAGCAGCCGGGGAAACATCCTCCCCGAAGCTTTCTTT.

The genes are TRBV2 and TRBJ1-2; the D gene is possibly TRBD1 (5 bases). This CDR3 contains 13 residues. The germline V gene encodes CDR1 SNHLY and CDR2 FYNNEI. Between the trimmed V and J ends, which lost 4 bases and 6 bases, there was a span of 12 bases. The CDR3 coding sequence is TGTGCCAGCAGTGTGGGGACGGCCAATGGCTACACCTTC. It is translated as CASSVGTANGYTF.

The table lists this clonotype with many counts. The gene calls are TRBV4-2 and TRBJ2-6; perhaps TRBD1 as D (6 bases). Looked up from germline, CDR1 is LGHNA and CDR2 is YNFKEQ. The ends were cut back, 3 bases at V and 2 bases at J, with 11 bases in the middle. The CDR3 runs to 16 residues. The CDR3 is CASSQVTGPGANVLTF. For the CDR3, the DNA is TGTGCCAGCAGCCAGGTCACAGGGCCTGGGGCCAACGTCCTGACTTTC.

To note about this clonotype: The junction and the germline gene differ at one end; a read error may be behind it. This rearrangement joins TRBV6-9 to TRBJ1-1; D might be TRBD1 (5 bases). Per germline, CDR1 MNHGY and CDR2 SVAAGI. The CDR3 covers 14 residues. The CDR3: CANSFMGSGAEAFF. In nucleotides, the CDR3 is TGTGCCAACAGTTTCATGGGCAGCGGGGCCGAAGCTTTCTTT.

Concerning this clonotype itself: Its ends do not fully match the called genes, so a read error is possible. This chain uses TRBV25-1 with TRBJ1-5; the D gene is possibly TRBD1 (6 bases). Germline assignment: CDR1 MGHDK and CDR2 SYGVNS. The CDR3 runs to 13 residues. CDR3 amino acids: CASSGGHQSAPAF. The DNA for the CDR3 is TGTGCCAGCAGTGGGGGACACCAATCAGCCCCAGCATTT.

This clonotype was observed a handful of times. This may be a read error, as it is one base from a much larger clone. The CDR3 here is CASSLVPGSSCEQYF. The CDR3 DNA follows: TGCGCCAGCAGCTTGGTTCCCGGGTCCTCCTGCGAGCAGTACTTC. J is TRBJ2-7 and V is TRBV5-1; D unclear. This CDR3 has 15 residues. Germline V gene data show CDR1 as SGHRS and CDR2 as YFSETQ.

Notes on this clonotype: A junction boundary mismatches the germline segment, possibly from a read error. The genes are TRBV6-2 or TRBV6-3 and TRBJ2-7; D is tentatively TRBD1 or TRBD2 (5 bases each). This CDR3 has 12 amino acids. The V gene's germline CDR1 is MNHEY and CDR2 SVGEGT. CDR3 amino acids: CANSEVGVQQYF. The CDR3 DNA sequence: TGTGCCAACAGTGAAGTGGGGGTCCAGCAGTACTTC.

The chain recombines TRBV7-3 with TRBJ2-5; D possibly corresponds to TRBD2 (6 bases). There are 13 residues in the CDR3. V lost 6 bases to trimming and J lost 4 bases, with 12 bases between them. Germline CDR1 SGHTA, CDR2 FQGTGA. The CDR3 DNA is TGTGCCAGCAGTCGACTAGAGGGAGAGACCCAGTACTTC. It specifies CASSRLEGETQYF.

This chain connects TRBV6-1 to TRBJ2-1, with a tentative D call TRBD1 (5 bases). Per germline, CDR1 MNHNS and CDR2 SASEGT. V dropped 7 bases and J dropped 8 bases, with 18 bases sitting between them. The CDR3 totals 14 residues. Here the CDR3 DNA reads TGTGCCAGCATAGGCAACCCAGGGTTTCATGAGCAGTTCTTC. Encoded protein: CASIGNPGFHEQFF.

The chain joins TRBV11-3 to TRBJ2-3; possibly TRBD2 for D (6 bases). This CDR3 region has 20 residues. Germline V gives CDR1 SGHNT, CDR2 YENEEA. V was cut by 1 base and J by 4 bases, with 27 bases left in between. The CDR3 region is CASSLAWEVAEGGSADTQYF. The DNA of the CDR3 is TGTGCCAGCAGCTTAGCATGGGAGGTAGCGGAAGGTGGGTCGGCAGATACGCAGTATTTT.

With respect to this clonotype: The junction shows a germline mismatch at one end, possibly a read error. V and J are TRBV6-1 and TRBJ2-2, with D hard to call. There are 16 residues in the CDR3. CDR1 and CDR2 from the germline V gene are MNHNS and SASEGT. CDR3 amino acids: CASSRARLSNTWQLFF. CDR3 bases: TGTGCCAGCAGTCGGGCGAGGTTATCGAACACCTGGCAGCTTTTTTTT.

This clonotype appeared many times. The CDR3 DNA sequence: TGCGCCAGCAGCCAAGTACCTGCCGCTGAGCAGTTCTTC. The encoded protein is CASSQVPAAEQFF. The chain recombines TRBV4-1 with TRBJ2-1, with no clear D. The CDR3 spans 13 residues. V dropped 1 base and J dropped 9 bases, with 10 bases sitting between them. CDR1 is MGHRA and CDR2 is YSYEKL in the germline V gene.

In the case of this clonotype: One junction end disagrees with the germline gene, perhaps due to a read error. This chain uses TRBV5-1 with TRBJ2-2; D is perhaps TRBD1 or TRBD2 (7 bases each). Germline-derived CDR1 and CDR2 are SGHRS and YFSETQ. The CDR3 loop spans 15 amino acids. The CDR3 nucleotides are TGCGCCAGCAGCCTCCGGGACAGCGACACCGGGGGGCTGTTCTTT. It yields the protein CASSLRDSDTGGLFF.